The sample holds one count of the clone carrying this TCR beta chain. Antigen specificity is unknown. This entry comes from a study of shared clonotypes between healthy human individuals. Study context: Each donor contributed plates that comprised three CD4 naive, three CD4 memory, two CD8 naive and one CD8 memory. Study conclusions and caveats: Represented diversity (both genetic and exposure-history) was limited by the small number of donors. Generation probabilities of non-shared clonotypes were lower (relative to those shared by all four donors).

An approximately 200 ng quantity of DNA, tens of thousands of T cell genomes, went into the sorted-subset replicate PCRs. Sequencing used immunoSEQ multiplex PCR; TCRdb keeps in-frame clones, though not all of them. The sample consists of about 1.1 million clones, roughly 80% of them appearing once. V lost 0 bases to trimming and J lost 5 bases; unmatched junction nucleotides: 4. CDR3 length: 16 amino acids. Germline CDR1 reads SGHNT; CDR2 reads YYREEE (reference sequence). The source material was memory CD4+ T cells from PBMCs. Subset: CD45RA-negative fraction. V and J are TRBV5-4 and TRBJ2-1; 11 positions agree with TRBD2. The receptor comes from a man between 18 and 29 years old in good health. Some clones in this sample may be carry-over from other donors' samples. CDR3 bases: TGTGCCAGCAGCTTGGCTAGCGGGAGGATTAACAATGAGCAGTTCTTC. Translation: CASSLASGRINNEQFF.